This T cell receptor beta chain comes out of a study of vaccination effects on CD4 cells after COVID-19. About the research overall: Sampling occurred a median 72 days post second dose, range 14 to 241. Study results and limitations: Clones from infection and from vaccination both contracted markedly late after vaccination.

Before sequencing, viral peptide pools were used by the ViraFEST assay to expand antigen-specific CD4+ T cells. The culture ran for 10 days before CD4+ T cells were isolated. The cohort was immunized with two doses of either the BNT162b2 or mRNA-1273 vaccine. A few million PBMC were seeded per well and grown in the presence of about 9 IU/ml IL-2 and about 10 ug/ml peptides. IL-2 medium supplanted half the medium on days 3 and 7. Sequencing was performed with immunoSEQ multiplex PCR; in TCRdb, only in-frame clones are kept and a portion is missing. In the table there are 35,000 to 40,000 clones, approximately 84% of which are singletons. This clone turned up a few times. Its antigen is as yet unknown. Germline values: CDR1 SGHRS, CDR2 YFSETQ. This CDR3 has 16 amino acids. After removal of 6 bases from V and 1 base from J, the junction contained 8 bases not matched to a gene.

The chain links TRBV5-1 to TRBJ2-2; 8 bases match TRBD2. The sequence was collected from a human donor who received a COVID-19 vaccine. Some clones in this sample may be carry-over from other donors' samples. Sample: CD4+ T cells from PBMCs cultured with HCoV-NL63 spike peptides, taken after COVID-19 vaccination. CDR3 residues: CASKTSGGMNTGELFF. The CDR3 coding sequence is TGCGCCAGCAAAACCTCGGGGGGGATGAACACCGGGGAGCTGTTTTTT.